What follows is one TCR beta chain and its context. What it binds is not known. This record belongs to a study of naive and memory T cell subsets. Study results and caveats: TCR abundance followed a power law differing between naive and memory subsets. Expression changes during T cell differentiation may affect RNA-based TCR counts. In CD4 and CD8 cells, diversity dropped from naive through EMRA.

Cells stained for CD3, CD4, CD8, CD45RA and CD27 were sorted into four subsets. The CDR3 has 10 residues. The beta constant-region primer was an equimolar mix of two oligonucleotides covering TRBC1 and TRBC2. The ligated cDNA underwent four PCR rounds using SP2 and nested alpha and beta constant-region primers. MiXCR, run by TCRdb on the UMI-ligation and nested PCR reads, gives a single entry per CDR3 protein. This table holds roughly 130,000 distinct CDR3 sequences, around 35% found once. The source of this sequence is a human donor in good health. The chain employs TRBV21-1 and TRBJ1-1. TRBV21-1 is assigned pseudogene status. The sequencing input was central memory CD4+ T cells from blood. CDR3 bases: TGTGCCAGCACGGACGGTGAAGCTTTCTTT. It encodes CASTDGEAFF.